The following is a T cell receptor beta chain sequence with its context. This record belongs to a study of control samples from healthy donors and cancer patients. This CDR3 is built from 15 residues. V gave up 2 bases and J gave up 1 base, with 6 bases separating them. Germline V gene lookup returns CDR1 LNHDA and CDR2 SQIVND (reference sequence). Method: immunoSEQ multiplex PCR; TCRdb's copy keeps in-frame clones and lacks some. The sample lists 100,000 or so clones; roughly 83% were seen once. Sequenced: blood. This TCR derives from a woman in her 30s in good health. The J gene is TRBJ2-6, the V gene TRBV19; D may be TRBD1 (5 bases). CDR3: CASSIRGSGANVLTF. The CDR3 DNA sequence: TGTGCCAGTAGTATAAGGGGTTCTGGGGCCAACGTCCTGACTTTC.